The 27 T cell receptor beta chains in this list originate from one sample, sequenced in a study of shared clonotypes between healthy human individuals. Produced via immunoSEQ multiplex PCR; TCRdb's table is partial and in-frame only. The table has about 1.5 million clones, under 99% seen once. Sequencing used naive CD4+ T cells sorted from blood. Documented subset: CD45RA+ positively selected. Source of these receptors: a man under 40 in good health.

This sequence joins TRBV5-1 and TRBJ2-7; a weak D match, TRBD2 (6 bases). Trimming left V 6 bases short and J 10 bases short, with 20 bases between. CDR3 length equals 13 residues. The germline V gene encodes CDR1 SGHRS and CDR2 YFSETQ. CDR3 DNA sequence: TGCGCCAGCAAGGTAGAACTTGGTGCGGGACAGTACTTC. Encoded protein: CASKVELGAGQYF. The complete variable domain, with remaining parts taken from reference TRBV5-1 and TRBJ2-7, reads KAGVTQTPRYLIKTRGQQVTLSCSPISGHRSVSWYQQTPGQGLQFLFEYFSETQRNKGNFPGRFSGRQFSNSRSEMNVSTLELGDSALYLCASKVELGAGQYFGPGTRLTVT.

CDR3 residues: CASSPGPGPGTEAFF. CDR3 bases: TGCGCCAGCAGCCCCGGGCCGGGGCCGGGCACTGAAGCTTTCTTT. The V call is TRBV4-1, the J call TRBJ1-1; weak D call: TRBD1 (5 bases). The V gene lost 4 bases and the J gene lost 4 bases, with 16 bases spanning the gap. This CDR3 is 15 amino acids long. Germline CDR1 is MGHRA and CDR2 is YSYEKL.

The chain couples TRBV11-2 to TRBJ1-4, with D unresolved. The germline V gene encodes CDR1 SGHAT and CDR2 FQNNGV. V was trimmed by 2 bases and J by 0 bases, leaving 13 bases between them. There are 17 residues in the CDR3. The CDR3 bases are TGTGCCAGCAGCTTACGGAGGGCGGCAGCAACTAATGAAAAACTGTTTTTT. Translation gives CASSLRRAAATNEKLFF.

The rearrangement uses TRBV15 and TRBJ1-1; maybe TRBD1 (6 bases). The CDR3 has 14 amino acids. Germline V gene data show CDR1 as LNHNV and CDR2 as YYDKDF (reference sequence). V shed 4 bases and J shed 5 bases, with 14 bases lying between them. CDR3 sequence reads: CATSTKTGLTEAFF. The CDR3 DNA is TGTGCCACCAGCACGAAAACAGGGTTAACTGAAGCTTTCTTT.

This chain uses TRBV6-5 with TRBJ1-5, with D hard to call. Per germline, CDR1 MNHEY and CDR2 SVGAGI. The CDR3 is 15 residues long. Trimming pared 5 bases from V and 0 bases from J, leaving 11 bases between. The CDR3 here is CASSPRLYSNQPQHF. CDR3 bases: TGTGCCAGCAGTCCCAGGTTATATAGCAATCAGCCCCAGCATTTT.

V is TRBV7-2 and J is TRBJ1-1, with 8 bases that match TRBD1. J lost 5 bases, V lost 2 bases, and 7 bases had no gene match. The CDR3 is 15 amino acids. CDR1 is SGHTA and CDR2 is FQGNSA in the germline V gene. The CDR3 region is CASSLFPGGETEAFF. CDR3 bases: TGTGCCAGCAGCTTATTTCCAGGGGGCGAGACTGAAGCTTTCTTT.

This clone showed up just once. The CDR3 DNA sequence: TGTGCCAGCAGCTGGCCGGGACAGTTTTCTTTCTTT. This translates into CASSWPGQFSFF. This chain links TRBV11-2 with TRBJ1-1; 7 positions agree with TRBD1. Germline assignment: CDR1 SGHAT and CDR2 FQNNGV. The CDR3 is made up of 12 amino acids. V lost 4 bases, J lost 12 bases, and 8 bases stayed unmatched.

Remarks on this clone: Its ends do not fully match the called genes, so a read error is possible. The genes are TRBV9 and TRBJ2-1; 8 bases line up with TRBD2. This CDR3 contains 15 residues. CDR1 SGDLS and CDR2 YYNGEE come from the germline V gene. This chain's CDR3 is CASSTRTSSYNEQFF. The CDR3 bases are TGTGCCAGCAGCACAAGGACTAGCTCCTACAATGAACAGTTCTTC.

V is TRBV19 and J is TRBJ1-1; weak D call: TRBD1 (6 bases). Per germline, CDR1 LNHDA and CDR2 SQIVND (reference sequence). This CDR3 has 17 residues. Trimming took off 6 bases at V and 5 bases at J, with 25 bases between the two ends. The CDR3 nucleotides are TGTGCCAGTAGGGCGACAGGCCTCAGTCGGGAGTGGACTGAAGCTTTCTTT. Protein product: CASRATGLSREWTEAFF.

Worth noting for this clone: This sample also contains other DNA sequences that code for the same CDR3. V usage is TRBV19 and J usage is TRBJ2-1, with 8 positions matching TRBD2. Trimming at V came to 5 bases and at J to 2 bases, leaving 5 bases not matched to a gene. This CDR3 contains 15 residues. Germline lookup yields CDR1 LNHDA and CDR2 SQIVND (reference sequence). The CDR3 region has the DNA TGTGCCAGTAGTTTGGCGGGAGGTACCTACAATGAGCAGTTCTTC. Protein: CASSLAGGTYNEQFF.

This chain joins TRBV25-1 and TRBJ2-5; D is undetermined. V was clipped by 5 bases and J by 3 bases, with 4 bases between them. Germline V gives CDR1 MGHDK, CDR2 SYGVNS. This CDR3 comprises 11 residues. The CDR3 protein is CASSNKETQYF. The CDR3 region has the DNA TGTGCCAGCAGTAATAAAGAGACCCAGTACTTC.

V and J are TRBV30 and TRBJ1-1, with D uncertain. The length of the CDR3 is 13 residues. Germline lookup yields CDR1 GTSNPN and CDR2 SVGIG (reference sequence). The chain's CDR3 is CAWRLSPNTEAFF. CDR3 sequence (DNA): TGTGCTTGGCGCCTCTCCCCGAACACTGAAGCTTTCTTT.

This clone was counted a single time. The V and J genes are TRBV6-1 and TRBJ1-5; a possible D gene is TRBD1 (6 bases). Trimming shortened V by 6 bases and J by 9 bases, and 12 bases separated the two germline ends. CDR3 size: 12 residues. The germline CDR1 and CDR2 sequences are MNHNS and SASEGT. CDR3 amino acids: CASSVGGGPQHF. The CDR3, as DNA: TGTGCCAGCAGCGTAGGGGGTGGGCCCCAGCATTTT.

The chain has TRBV18 and TRBJ2-1, with 14 bases that match TRBD2. With V trimmed by 1 base and J by 6 bases, 8 bases remained unmatched. From germline, CDR1 is KGHSH and CDR2 LQKENI. The CDR3 sequence is 18 residues long. CDR3 nucleotides: TGTGCCAGCTCACCACAGGGACTAGCGGGAGTCGGAGGCAATGAGCAGTTCTTC. This codes for CASSPQGLAGVGGNEQFF.

The chain recombines TRBV2 with TRBJ2-3, with a possible D match to TRBD2 (5 bases). CDR3 size: 15 residues. V lost 1 base and J lost 5, with 13 bases in between. Germline V gene data show CDR1 as SNHLY and CDR2 as FYNNEI. The DNA for the CDR3 is TGTGCCAGCAGTGAAGTTGGAGTGGCGGGAGATACGCAGTATTTT. Protein product: CASSEVGVAGDTQYF.

The CDR3 DNA is TGTGCCAGCAGCCGACTACCAACCCTTTACGAGCAGTACTTC. Amino acid sequence: CASSRLPTLYEQYF. This chain joins TRBV7-2 and TRBJ2-7; the D gene is possibly TRBD2 (5 bases). Germline V gives CDR1 SGHTA, CDR2 FQGNSA. V was trimmed by 5 bases and J by 4 bases, leaving 15 bases between them. The CDR3 covers 14 residues.

The V gene is TRBV2, the J gene TRBJ2-1; no firm D call. Deletions cut 4 bases from V and 3 bases from J, with 7 bases between. The CDR3 is 13 amino acids. The germline V gene encodes CDR1 SNHLY and CDR2 FYNNEI. CDR3 nucleotides: TGTGCCAGCAGTGGCTCGAACTACAATGAGCAGTTCTTC. Its protein is CASSGSNYNEQFF.

The table lists this clone with a count of one. The J gene is TRBJ2-3, the V gene TRBV7-6; 8 bases fit TRBD2. Germline V gene sequence: CDR1 SGHVS, CDR2 FNYEAQ. The CDR3 is 17 amino acids. V was clipped by 5 bases and J by 5 bases; unmatched bases: 15. The CDR3 region is CASSPLLAENPGDTQYF. Written as DNA, the CDR3 is TGTGCCAGCAGCCCCCTACTAGCGGAGAACCCCGGAGATACGCAGTATTTT.

The chain combines TRBV27 with TRBJ2-4, with D unresolved. This CDR3 spans 16 amino acids. Germline CDR1 and CDR2: MNHEY and SMNVEV (reference sequence). V shed 3 bases and J shed 1 base, with 13 bases lying between them. The DNA for the CDR3 is TGTGCCAGCAGTTTGGGTTCAAAGGAGGCCAAAAACATTCAGTACTTC. This encodes CASSLGSKEAKNIQYF.

This clone has just one count. The CDR3 DNA is TGTGCCAGCAGCTTTTCCCCGGGGATGATGTATGGCTACACCTTC. It translates to CASSFSPGMMYGYTF. The chain employs TRBV5-5 and TRBJ1-2, with no clear D. The CDR3 loop spans 15 amino acids. The V gene's germline CDR1 is SGHKS and CDR2 YYEKEE (reference sequence). The germline V and J ends were trimmed by 2 bases and 5 bases, with 16 bases remaining between them.

A single count supports this clone. V is TRBV2 and J is TRBJ1-2; unclear D gene. Germline V gene lookup returns CDR1 SNHLY and CDR2 FYNNEI. The CDR3 is made up of 13 amino acids. Trimming left V 7 bases short and J 4 bases short, with 13 bases between. The CDR3, as DNA: TGTGCCAGCAAAGGTGGCGCAGCCTATGGCTACACCTTC. Its protein product is CASKGGAAYGYTF.

With regard to this clone: This same CDR3 is encoded by further DNA sequences in the sample. V and J are TRBV7-2 and TRBJ2-7; D uncertain. CDR3 size: 13 residues. Per the germline V gene, CDR1 is SGHTA and CDR2 is FQGNSA. Trimming shortened V by 0 bases and J by 4 bases, and 7 bases separated the two germline ends. The chain's CDR3 is CASSLALGYEQYF. DNA of the CDR3: TGTGCCAGCAGCTTAGCCCTTGGATACGAGCAGTACTTC.

This clone was counted once. The gene calls are TRBV7-2 and TRBJ2-7; D call uncertain. V was pared by 5 bases and J by 1 base, with 9 bases between. The CDR3 length is 13 residues. Looked up from germline, CDR1 is SGHTA and CDR2 is FQGNSA. As DNA, the CDR3 is TGTGCCAGCAGCCCGGCGGCTTCCTACGAGCAGTACTTC. Protein product: CASSPAASYEQYF.

This chain links TRBV9 with TRBJ1-2; TRBD1 is a possible D gene (5 bases). The germline V gene has CDR1 SGDLS and CDR2 YYNGEE. V lost 0 bases and J lost 7, with 16 bases in between. The CDR3 extends over 15 amino acids. Here the CDR3 DNA reads TGTGCCAGCAGCGTAGATTTACGGGGGGAAGGTGGCTACACCTTC. This encodes CASSVDLRGEGGYTF.

The rearrangement uses TRBV2 and TRBJ2-1, with TRBD2 matching over 10 bases. J was trimmed by 5 bases and V by 7 bases; bases with no gene match: 5. Looked up from germline, CDR1 is SNHLY and CDR2 is FYNNEI. The CDR3 is 14 residues long. The CDR3 DNA sequence: TGTGCCAGCACCCCCCTAGCGGGAGACAATGAGCAGTTCTTC. It specifies CASTPLAGDNEQFF.

The chain employs TRBV11-2 and TRBJ2-7; D could derive from TRBD1 or TRBD2 (7 bases each). V was clipped by 1 base and J by 3 bases, with 13 bases between them. The CDR3 extends over 15 amino acids. Germline values: CDR1 SGHAT, CDR2 FQNNGV. The CDR3 spells CASSLVSGTDYEQYF. Here the CDR3 DNA reads TGTGCCAGCAGCTTAGTAAGCGGGACAGACTACGAGCAGTACTTC.

As DNA, the CDR3 is TGCGCCAGCAGTCGTTTGAGCTACGAGCAGTACTTC. Translation gives CASSRLSYEQYF. The chain links TRBV23-1 to TRBJ2-7, with unresolved D. TRBV23-1 is an open reading frame whose function is uncertain. This CDR3 is 12 amino acids long. V was cut by 4 bases and J by 3 bases, with 7 bases left in between.